This paragraph reports one T cell receptor (beta chain). Its antigen target is currently unknown. It has no much larger one-base neighbor in the sample; base qualities were not kept. TCRbeta CDR3 regions were amplified from genomic DNA using the immunoSEQ Assay, a bias-controlled multiplex PCR. Under the source paper's analysis protocol: The number of nucleated cells in each sample was estimated from the amplification of reference gene primers within the assay. To quantify the absolute abundance of each unique TCRbeta CDR3 rearrangement, sequence reads were collapsed and filtered. Productive Simpson clonality was computed per sample as the square root of Simpson's diversity index over productive rearrangements. TCRdb's version of the immuneACCESS table is confined to in-frame rearrangements and falls short of the full clone set. An unresolved V gene accounts for under half of the shortfall where checked; the remainder is of unknown origin. From that table come the V and J calls and clone size; the DNA was used to work out D and trimming. The sample table contains 80,000 to 90,000 clones; only one count was recorded for around 85% of them. The ten biggest clones cover roughly 3% of the sample.

V trim: 5 bases; J trim: 6 bases; unmatched bases: 10. Reading the germline V gene gives CDR1 SGHRS and CDR2 YFSETQ. The CDR3, cysteine through phenylalanine, is 14 amino acids long. This entry keeps only the CDR3 DNA: 42 bases, framed from base 1. In Seattle, one collaborating source enrolled patients while the infection was active and tracked those patients longitudinally over the course of disease. The collaborating institutions used their own protocols to collect whole blood in K2EDTA tubes. For TCRbeta analysis, collaborators shipped samples as frozen whole blood, isolated PBMCs, or DNA extracted from either of those sample types. These data are taken from a study of blood T cell repertoires in COVID-19 (dated by TCRdb to the early 2020s). At the level of the whole study: Samples from collaborators originated in the United States, Italy and Spain and spanned both the acute and convalescent phases of COVID-19. The prospective study material was composed of cDNA or gDNA derived from T cells, B-cell-depleted T cells, or PBMCs. The dataset comprised deeply sampled blood TCRbeta repertoires from subjects exposed to, actively infected with, or recovered from COVID-19. A freely available public database, intended as a resource for researchers studying the immune response to SARS-CoV-2, is where the repertoires were released. The samples were drawn from the first 160 participants of the ongoing ImmuneRACE study and from 1,254 subjects provided by 6 global collaborators. A de-identified subject ID, COVID-19 status, age in years and sex were almost always included in the sample metadata. Where HLA class I and class II types were available, the types were taken from metadata supplied by the sample provider, not from assay-based typing. The study at large found these results: Clinical and demographic metadata were provided uncurated, with the amount varying by source and participant.

Recombination connected TRBV5-1 to TRBJ2-7; TRBD1 lines up with 8 middle nucleotides. The receptor's source is a woman aged 80 or older with COVID-19, enrolled during active disease. Sequenced sample: peripheral blood. The base sequence is TGCGCCAGCAGACCCCGAGGACAGGGAATCGAGCAGTACTTC. It codes for CASRPRGQGIEQYF.